These T cell receptor beta chains were read from a single sample in a study of blood T cell repertoires in COVID-19. Profiling relied on immunoSEQ multiplex PCR, and the TCRdb table lists in-frame clones only, not all of them. The sample yields some 450,000 clones, around 88% seen once. Sequenced input: peripheral blood. The origin of the receptors is a woman aged 45-65 years with COVID-19, enrolled during active disease. Both conserved end residues are part of each CDR3. D genes are given only for firm matches. Clone size is not always given. Where it is, it says once, few, many or a class for expanded clones.

D: TRBD2
V: TRBV7-8
J: TRBJ2-7
size: few
DNA: TGTGCCAGCAGCTTCCGCGGGGGGGCCGGAGAGCAGTACTTC
CDR3: CASSFRGGAGEQYF

D: TRBD1
V: TRBV6-6
J: TRBJ1-2
size: .
DNA: TGTGCCAGCGGGTCCCCCCTGGGACAGGGGCAATTGAGCTACACCTTC
CDR3: CASGSPLGQGQLSYTF

D: .
V: TRBV7-8
J: TRBJ1-1
size: .
DNA: TGTGCCAGCACCAGGGCTAGAGGCACTGAAGCTTTCTTT
CDR3: CASTRARGTEAFF

D: TRBD2
V: TRBV7-2
J: TRBJ2-7
size: .
DNA: TGTGCCAGCAGCTGGGCGGGGGGTCCCTACGAGCAGTACTTC
CDR3: CASSWAGGPYEQYF

D: TRBD1
V: TRBV15
J: TRBJ1-1
size: .
DNA: TGTGCCACCAGCAGAAGCGGGACAGGGCAGGCTGAAGCTTTCTTT
CDR3: CATSRSGTGQAEAFF

D: TRBD1
V: TRBV5-1
J: TRBJ1-1
size: once
DNA: TGCGCCAGCAGCGCCGGGACAGGGGTCACTGAAGCTTTCTTT
CDR3: CASSAGTGVTEAFF

D: .
V: TRBV9
J: TRBJ1-2
size: .
DNA: TGTGCCAGCAGCCCGAGGGATGGGTCTAACTATGGCTACACCTTC
CDR3: CASSPRDGSNYGYTF

D: .
V: TRBV24-1
J: TRBJ2-5
size: .
DNA: TGTGCCACCAGTGAGACTTCGCAAGAGACCCAGTACTTC
CDR3: CATSETSQETQYF

D: .
V: TRBV5-1
J: TRBJ1-2
size: .
DNA: TGCGCCAGCAGCTATAGGACAGCTAACTATGGCTACACCTTC
CDR3: CASSYRTANYGYTF

D: .
V: TRBV19
J: TRBJ1-5
size: .
DNA: TGTGCCAGTAACTTTGGAGGTCAGCCCCAGCATTTT
CDR3: CASNFGGQPQHF

D: TRBD1
V: TRBV30
J: TRBJ1-2
size: once
DNA: TGTGCCTCAGGGGGACTTTTTAACTATGGCTACACCTTC
CDR3: CASGGLFNYGYTF

D: .
V: TRBV5-1
J: TRBJ1-2
size: few
DNA: TGCGCCAGCAGCTTGGTCGGCTATGGCTACACCTTC
CDR3: CASSLVGYGYTF

D: TRBD1
V: TRBV7-9
J: TRBJ1-6
size: .
DNA: TGTGCCAGCAGCCCAGGGGGCGGAGGTAATTCACCCCTCCACTTT
CDR3: CASSPGGGGNSPLHF

D: .
V: TRBV21-1
J: TRBJ1-2
size: .
DNA: TGTGCCAGCAGCAAAGGACAGGAATATGGCTACACCTTC
CDR3: CASSKGQEYGYTF

D: TRBD1
V: TRBV3-1/TRBV3-2
J: TRBJ1-2
size: few
DNA: TGTGCCAGCAGCCCCGGGACAGCTTACTACTATGGCTACACCTTC
CDR3: CASSPGTAYYYGYTF

D: .
V: TRBV18
J: TRBJ2-1
size: .
DNA: TGTGCCAGCTCCCCCGACGCGGGCTCTGAGCAGTTCTTC
CDR3: CASSPDAGSEQFF

D: .
V: TRBV19
J: TRBJ1-1
size: .
DNA: TGTGCCAGTAGTGAAGGGGTGAACACTGAAGCTTTCTTT
CDR3: CASSEGVNTEAFF

D: TRBD1
V: TRBV9
J: TRBJ1-4
size: .
DNA: TGTGCCAGCAGCGCCGGAATCCGGGACAGGGATAATGAAAAACTGTTTTTT
CDR3: CASSAGIRDRDNEKLFF

D: .
V: TRBV15
J: TRBJ1-5
size: .
DNA: TGTGCCACCAGCCCTTTTGGCAGGGGCAATCAGCCCCAGCATTTT
CDR3: CATSPFGRGNQPQHF

D: .
V: TRBV2
J: TRBJ2-6
size: .
DNA: TGTGCCAGCAGTGAAGGACTTTACTCTGGGGCCAACGTCCTGACTTTC
CDR3: CASSEGLYSGANVLTF

D: TRBD2
V: TRBV5-1
J: TRBJ2-1
size: once
DNA: TGCGCCAGCAATAAGGGCGGGGGGGCCGAGAATGAGCAGTTCTTC
CDR3: CASNKGGGAENEQFF

D: TRBD1
V: TRBV6-5
J: TRBJ1-6
size: few
DNA: TGTGCCTCTCGAGGACAGGGCCCCTATTCACCCCTCCACTTT
CDR3: CASRGQGPYSPLHF

D: TRBD2
V: TRBV6-5
J: TRBJ2-3
size: .
DNA: TGTGCCAGCGGTTCGTTAGCGGGGGACACAGATACGCAGTATTTT
CDR3: CASGSLAGDTDTQYF

D: .
V: TRBV5-1
J: TRBJ2-3
size: .
DNA: TGCGCCAGCAGCCCGTTTGTTGGGGGGACTAGCACAGATACGCAGTATTTT
CDR3: CASSPFVGGTSTDTQYF

D: .
V: TRBV27
J: TRBJ1-4
size: .
DNA: TGTGCCAGCAGTTACAGGGACCCAACTAATGAAAAACTGTTTTTT
CDR3: CASSYRDPTNEKLFF

D: .
V: TRBV30
J: TRBJ1-5
size: .
DNA: TGTGCCTGGGGTAATAGCTATCAGCCCCAGCATTTT
CDR3: CAWGNSYQPQHF

D: TRBD1
V: TRBV7-8
J: TRBJ2-7
size: .
DNA: TGTGCCAGCAGCTCCCGACAGGGGGGCAAGGGGCAGTACTTC
CDR3: CASSSRQGGKGQYF

D: .
V: TRBV6-5
J: TRBJ1-4
size: .
DNA: TGTGCCAGCAGTTACTCGGCAGCGGATGAAAAACTGTTTTTT
CDR3: CASSYSAADEKLFF

D: .
V: TRBV6-5
J: TRBJ1-4
size: .
DNA: TGTGCCAGCAGTCCAACAGGGAGTATTGTCGAAAAACTGTTTTTT
CDR3: CASSPTGSIVEKLFF

D: .
V: TRBV7-9
J: TRBJ1-1
size: .
DNA: TGTGCCAGCAGCTTAGACGACTTCACTGAAGCTTTCTTT
CDR3: CASSLDDFTEAFF

D: .
V: TRBV5-1
J: TRBJ1-1
size: .
DNA: TGCGCCAGCAGGGTAGAAGGAGGGACTGAAGCTTTCTTT
CDR3: CASRVEGGTEAFF

D: TRBD2
V: TRBV29-1
J: TRBJ2-1
size: .
DNA: TGCAGCGTTGAAGGACTAGCGGATTACAATGAGCAGTTCTTC
CDR3: CSVEGLADYNEQFF

D: TRBD1
V: TRBV24-1
J: TRBJ2-1
size: once
DNA: TGTGCCACCAGTGATGGGAGACAGGGTTTGTCCTACAATGAGCAGTTCTTC
CDR3: CATSDGRQGLSYNEQFF

D: TRBD1
V: TRBV7-9
J: TRBJ1-3
size: .
DNA: TGTGCCAGCAGCTTAGTAGGGGGCAAGGCTGGAAACACCATATATTTT
CDR3: CASSLVGGKAGNTIYF

D: .
V: TRBV5-6
J: TRBJ1-5
size: .
DNA: TGTGCCCGCAGCTGGGGGGGGCGGAACAATCAGCCCCAGCATTTT
CDR3: CARSWGGRNNQPQHF

D: TRBD1
V: TRBV19
J: TRBJ1-1
size: .
DNA: TGTGCCAGTAGTCCCCCTGGACAGGGCTGGGCTTTCTTT
CDR3: CASSPPGQGWAFF

D: .
V: TRBV19
J: TRBJ2-7
size: .
DNA: TGTGCCAGTAGTATGGAGGACTACGAGCAGTACTTC
CDR3: CASSMEDYEQYF

D: .
V: TRBV7-9
J: TRBJ1-1
size: .
DNA: TGTGCCAGCAGTTACGGGACAAATAACGCTTTCTTT
CDR3: CASSYGTNNAFF

D: .
V: TRBV11-2
J: TRBJ2-5
size: .
DNA: TGTGCCAGCAGCTTCAACAGGGAAGAGACCCAGTACTTC
CDR3: CASSFNREETQYF

D: .
V: TRBV5-1
J: TRBJ2-3
size: once
DNA: TGCGCCAGCAAAGCCAGGGTCAGCACAGATACGCAGTATTTT
CDR3: CASKARVSTDTQYF

D: TRBD1
V: TRBV5-4
J: TRBJ2-6
size: .
DNA: TGTGCCAGCAGCTCGCTTGGGACAGGGTCTGGGGCCAACGTCCTGACTTTC
CDR3: CASSSLGTGSGANVLTF

D: .
V: TRBV19
J: TRBJ1-1
size: .
DNA: TGTGCCAGTATAGAAGGGGCGAAGAGAAACACTGAAGCTTTCTTT
CDR3: CASIEGAKRNTEAFF

D: .
V: TRBV6-5
J: TRBJ1-2
size: .
DNA: TGTGCCATCACAGGGACCAGCAATGGCTACACCTTC
CDR3: CAITGTSNGYTF

D: TRBD1
V: TRBV19
J: TRBJ1-1
size: .
DNA: TGTGCCAGTAGTAGACAGGGTGAGGACGAAGCTTTCTTT
CDR3: CASSRQGEDEAFF

D: .
V: TRBV7-2
J: TRBJ1-1
size: .
DNA: TGTGCCAGCAGCCTGCTTGACGCGGGGAACACTGAAGCTTTCTTT
CDR3: CASSLLDAGNTEAFF